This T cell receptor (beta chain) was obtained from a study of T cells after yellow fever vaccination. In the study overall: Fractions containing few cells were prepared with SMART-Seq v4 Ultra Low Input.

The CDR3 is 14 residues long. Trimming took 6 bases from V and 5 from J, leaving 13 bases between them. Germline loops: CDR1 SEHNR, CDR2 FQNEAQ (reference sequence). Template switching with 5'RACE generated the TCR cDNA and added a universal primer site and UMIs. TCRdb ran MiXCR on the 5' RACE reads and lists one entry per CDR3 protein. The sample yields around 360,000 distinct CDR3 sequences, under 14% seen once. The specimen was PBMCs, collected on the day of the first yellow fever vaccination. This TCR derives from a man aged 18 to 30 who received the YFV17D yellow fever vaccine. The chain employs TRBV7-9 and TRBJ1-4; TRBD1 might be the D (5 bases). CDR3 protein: CASRPSTANEKLFF. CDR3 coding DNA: TGTGCCAGCAGACCTTCGACAGCAAATGAAAAACTGTTTTTT.